This TCR gamma chain was profiled in a study of intestinal T cells in coeliac disease. The CDR3 covers 14 residues. CDR1 VENAVY and CDR2 YDSYNSRV come from the germline V gene. Whole-study findings and limits: Multiple copies of a CDR3 amino acid sequence may be PCR duplicates.

TRG repertoires were amplified with LymphoTrack primers from approximately 0.2 ug of biopsy DNA. TCRdb repeated clone calling on the multiplex PCR reads with CATT. The table includes 600 to 750 gamma-chain clones, around half detected once. Genomic DNA came from ten roughly 5.2-µm formalin-fixed paraffin-embedded scrolls per case. Duodenal biopsies that were formalin-fixed, paraffin-embedded, fully anonymised and surplus to diagnostic needs were used. Remarks on this clone: Its antigen is not known.

What was sequenced was a duodenal biopsy. The TCR comes from a human donor who served as a control with a normal duodenal biopsy, not a healthy volunteer. The chain combines TRGV8 with TRGJ1 or TRGJ2. The CDR3: CAPGMPPAYYKKLF. CDR3 DNA sequence: TGTGCACCTGGGATGCCCCCGGCTTATTATAAGAAACTCTTT.